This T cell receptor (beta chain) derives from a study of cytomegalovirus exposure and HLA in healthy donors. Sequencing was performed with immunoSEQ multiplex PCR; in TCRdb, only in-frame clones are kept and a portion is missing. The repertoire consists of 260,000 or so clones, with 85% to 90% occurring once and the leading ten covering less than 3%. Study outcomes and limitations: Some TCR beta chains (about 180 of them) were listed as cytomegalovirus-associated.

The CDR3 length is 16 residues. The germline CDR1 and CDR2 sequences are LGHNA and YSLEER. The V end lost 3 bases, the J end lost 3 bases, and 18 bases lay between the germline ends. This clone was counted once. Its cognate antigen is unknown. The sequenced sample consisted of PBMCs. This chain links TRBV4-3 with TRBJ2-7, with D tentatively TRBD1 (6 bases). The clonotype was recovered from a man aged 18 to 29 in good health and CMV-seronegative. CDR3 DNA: TGCGCCAGCAGCCAGGTCTACAGGGAATCTTTCTACGAGCAGTACTTC. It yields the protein CASSQVYRESFYEQYF.